Shown below are 12 T cell receptor beta chains from a single sample sequenced in a study of neurological immune-mediated disorders. Using its own MiXCR run on the 5' RACE reads, TCRdb lists one record per CDR3 protein. Here the sample spans 55,000 or so distinct CDR3 sequences, 4% being singletons. The sequencing input was CD4+ T cells from blood. The source of these receptors is a woman in her thirties or forties with multiple sclerosis.

This clonotype appeared many times. This rearrangement joins TRBV20-1 to TRBJ2-3; 9 bases are a match to TRBD2. The trim removed 1 base at V and 3 bases at J, leaving 8 bases unmatched. Germline V gene lookup returns CDR1 DFQATT and CDR2 SNEGSKA (reference sequence). The CDR3 length is 16 residues. CDR3 coding DNA: TGCAGTGCTAGAGGAGGTAGCGGGGGAACAACAGATACGCAGTATTTT. Its translation: CSARGGSGGTTDTQYF.

This clonotype was counted many times. The CDR3, as DNA: TGTGCCAGCATCCCCCGGGACTACCCTCAAGAGACCCAGTACTTC. Amino acid sequence: CASIPRDYPQETQYF. This chain links TRBV7-3 with TRBJ2-5; 7 nucleotides align to TRBD2. CDR1 is SGHTA, CDR2 FQGTGA, per germline. V was clipped by 7 bases and J by 2 bases; unmatched bases: 10. The CDR3 contains 15 residues.

A remark on this clonotype: A much larger clone sits a single nucleotide away, making a read error possible. The V gene is TRBV2, the J gene TRBJ1-4; TRBD1 might be the D (6 bases). Germline lookup yields CDR1 SNHLY and CDR2 FYNNEI. This CDR3 spans 13 amino acids. The V gene lost 7 bases and the J gene lost 8 bases, with 14 bases spanning the gap. CDR3 sequence: CASIEEGGEKLFF. The DNA for the CDR3 is TGTGCCAGCATTGAGGAGGGGGGAGAAAAACTGTTTTTT.

This clonotype was counted ten times or more. The chain is built from TRBV10-3 and TRBJ1-2; unclear D gene. The V and J ends lost 2 bases and 6 bases respectively, with 13 bases between them. This CDR3 spans 14 amino acids. The germline gives CDR1 ENHRY, CDR2 SYGVKD. The CDR3 DNA is TGTGCCATCAGTGAGGGAAGAGACGGGAATGGCTACACCTTC. Its protein is CAISEGRDGNGYTF.

This clonotype was counted at least ten times. This sequence joins TRBV9 and TRBJ2-5, with D possibly matching TRBD1 (5 bases). The CDR3 totals 14 residues. Germline lookup yields CDR1 SGDLS and CDR2 YYNGEE. The V end lost 0 bases, the J end lost 1 base, and 7 bases lay between the germline ends. The CDR3 DNA follows: TGTGCCAGCAGCGTAGAAGGGGCCCAAGAGACCCAGTACTTC. It is translated as CASSVEGAQETQYF.

This clonotype was picked up many times. This rearrangement joins TRBV10-3 to TRBJ2-7; tentatively, D is TRBD2 (6 bases). The CDR3 is 14 amino acids. In germline, CDR1 is ENHRY, CDR2 SYGVKD. The V end was cut by 4 bases, the J end by 0 bases, with 10 bases between. This CDR3 is CAISGDWSSYEQYF. The CDR3 region has the DNA TGTGCCATCAGTGGGGACTGGAGCTCCTACGAGCAGTACTTC.

This clonotype was seen many times. The chain links TRBV5-6 to TRBJ2-7; tentative D call: TRBD1 (5 bases). The ends were cut back, 4 bases at V and 0 bases at J, with 17 bases in the middle. The CDR3 totals 16 residues. CDR1 is SGHDT and CDR2 is YYEEEE in the germline V gene. The CDR3 region is CASSPAAQGFSYEQYF. In DNA form, the CDR3 reads TGTGCCAGCAGCCCGGCGGCCCAGGGCTTCTCCTACGAGCAGTACTTC.

The sample holds many counts of this clonotype. The chain combines TRBV7-2 with TRBJ2-3; D not certain. V was shortened by 0 bases and J by 4 bases, with 8 bases between the two germline ends. This CDR3 spans 14 amino acids. Looked up from germline, CDR1 is SGHTA and CDR2 is FQGNSA. CDR3 loop: CASSLAGFADTQYF. Here the CDR3 DNA reads TGTGCCAGCAGCTTAGCAGGGTTTGCAGATACGCAGTATTTT.

This clonotype has ten or more counts. This rearrangement joins TRBV5-1 to TRBJ2-1; D is unclear. Trimming removed 2 bases at V and 5 bases at J, with 14 bases between. Per the germline V gene, CDR1 is SGHRS and CDR2 is YFSETQ. CDR3 length: 15 amino acids. CDR3 nucleotide sequence: TGCGCCAGCAGCTTACGGACGGGTAGCCACAATGAGCAGTTCTTC. Amino acid sequence: CASSLRTGSHNEQFF.

This clonotype was detected ten times or more. The chain uses TRBV6-6 and TRBJ2-3, with 7 bases lining up with TRBD2. Germline V CDR1 and CDR2: MNHNY, SVGAGI (reference sequence). After removal of 8 bases from V and 4 bases from J, the junction contained 9 bases not matched to a gene. This CDR3 has 14 amino acids. The CDR3 DNA follows: TGTGCCAGCGGTCGAGCGGGGAGGGCAGATACGCAGTATTTT. Residues: CASGRAGRADTQYF.

In its sample, this clonotype was seen many times. The chain's CDR3 is CASSRQGAGGETQYF. The CDR3 bases are TGCGCCAGCAGCCGTCAGGGGGCTGGGGGGGAGACCCAGTACTTC. The V gene is TRBV5-1, the J gene TRBJ2-5; 8 nucleotides match TRBD1. This CDR3 contains 15 residues. Trimming at V came to 4 bases and at J to 5 bases, leaving 10 bases not matched to a gene. Germline CDR1 is SGHRS and CDR2 is YFSETQ.

This clonotype occurred many times. The J gene is TRBJ1-5, the V gene TRBV20-1; D unresolved. Per the germline V gene, CDR1 is DFQATT and CDR2 is SNEGSKA (reference sequence). The CDR3 extends over 15 amino acids. V was trimmed by 6 bases and J by 0 bases, leaving 15 bases between them. In DNA form, the CDR3 reads TGCAGTGCCCAGGCGGAGGGTTATAGCAATCAGCCCCAGCATTTT. It translates to CSAQAEGYSNQPQHF.